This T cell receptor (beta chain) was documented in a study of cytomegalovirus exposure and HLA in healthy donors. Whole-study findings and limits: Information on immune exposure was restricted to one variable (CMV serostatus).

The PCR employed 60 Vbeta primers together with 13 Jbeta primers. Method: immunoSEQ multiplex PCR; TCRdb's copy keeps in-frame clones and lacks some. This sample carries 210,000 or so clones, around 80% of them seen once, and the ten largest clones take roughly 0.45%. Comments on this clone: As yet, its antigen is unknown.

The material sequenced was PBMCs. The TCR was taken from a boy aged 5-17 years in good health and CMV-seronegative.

The CDR3 bases are TGCGCCAGCAGCCAAGGGCACGGGAGGGGGAATGAGCAGTTCTTC. Residues: CASSQGHGRGNEQFF. This sequence joins TRBV4-1 and TRBJ2-1; 8 nucleotides agree with TRBD2. V trimming: 1 base; J trimming: 7 bases; junction bases outside the gene matches: 6. Germline V gene sequence: CDR1 MGHRA, CDR2 YSYEKL. CDR3 length: 15 amino acids.